The 24 T cell receptor beta chains listed next were all sequenced from one sample in a study of cytomegalovirus exposure and HLA in healthy donors. The study ran its PCR with 60 Vbeta and 13 Jbeta primers. Profiling relied on immunoSEQ multiplex PCR, and the TCRdb table lists in-frame clones only, not all of them. The table has approximately 89,000 clones, roughly three quarters seen once; the top ten hold roughly 3.7%. The specimen sequenced was PBMCs. The receptors were gathered from a man aged 25 to 40 in good health and CMV-seronegative.

V usage is TRBV28 and J usage is TRBJ2-7; D is possibly TRBD2 (6 bases). Trimming removed 8 bases at V and 9 bases at J, with 17 bases between. This CDR3 has 12 amino acids. Germline-derived CDR1 and CDR2 are MDHEN and SYDVKM. As DNA, the CDR3 is TGTGCCAGCGCGGGGACCGACTACCGGCAGTACTTC. This sequence encodes CASAGTDYRQYF.

The genes are TRBV30 and TRBJ2-5; the D gene is possibly TRBD1 (6 bases). V gave up 2 bases and J gave up 2 bases, with 9 bases separating them. CDR3 length equals 13 residues. The germline CDR1 and CDR2 sequences are GTSNPN and SVGIG (reference sequence). The DNA of the CDR3 is TGTGCCTGGAGTCCCGGGACACAAGAGACCCAGTACTTC. Amino acids: CAWSPGTQETQYF.

In this sample, this clone turned up a few times. J is TRBJ1-5 and V is TRBV21-1; the DNA was not used to check the table's D call, TRBD1. TRBV21-1 is a documented pseudogene. The CDR3 spans 17 residues. The CDR3 is CASSAETGARCNQPQHF. The DNA for the CDR3 is TGTGCCAGCAGCGCTGAGACAGGGGCCCGATGCAATCAGCCCCAGCATTTT.

J is TRBJ2-2 and V is TRBV18; 10 bases map to TRBD2. CDR1 KGHSH and CDR2 LQKENI come from the germline V gene. The CDR3 sequence is 19 residues long. V lost 3 bases to trimming and J lost 7 bases; unmatched junction nucleotides: 17. In DNA, the CDR3 is TGTGCCAGCTCACCTATGGAGTATCTAGCGGGAGTAGTCGGCGGGGAGCTGTTTTTT. Translation: CASSPMEYLAGVVGGELFF.

The chain links TRBV4-1 to TRBJ2-5, with a tentative D call TRBD2 (6 bases). V lost 4 bases to trimming and J lost 5 bases, with 17 bases between them. CDR1 is MGHRA and CDR2 is YSYEKL in the germline V gene. The CDR3 totals 15 residues. CDR3 DNA sequence: TGCGCCAGCAGCCCCAGCCCCCTAGCGCGCGAGACCCAGTACTTC. This sequence encodes CASSPSPLARETQYF.

The gene calls are TRBV19 and TRBJ1-4, with D hard to call. Germline loops: CDR1 LNHDA, CDR2 SQIVND (reference sequence). The ends were cut back, 1 base at V and 7 bases at J, with 7 bases in the middle. The CDR3 sequence is 13 residues long. The CDR3 spells CASSIVGSEKLFF. As DNA, the CDR3 is TGTGCCAGTAGTATAGTTGGCAGTGAAAAACTGTTTTTT.

This clone occurred a few times. V gene TRBV5-1 combines with J gene TRBJ1-1; D unclear. Germline CDR1 SGHRS, CDR2 YFSETQ. The CDR3 covers 11 residues. The V gene lost 0 bases and the J gene lost 8 bases, with 5 bases spanning the gap. The CDR3 spells CASSLAGEAFF. DNA of the CDR3: TGCGCCAGCAGCTTGGCAGGAGAAGCTTTCTTT.

The chain recombines TRBV18 with TRBJ2-7; TRBD1 matches 9 bases. Trimming at V came to 3 bases and at J to 4 bases, leaving 16 bases not matched to a gene. The CDR3 extends over 18 amino acids. Germline CDR1 reads KGHSH; CDR2 reads LQKENI. The CDR3 is CASSPGFRDRVWNYEQYF. The CDR3 DNA reads as TGTGCCAGCTCACCGGGGTTCCGGGACAGGGTTTGGAATTACGAGCAGTACTTC.

This clone was detected a few times. The chain joins TRBV30 to TRBJ2-7; tentative D call: TRBD2 (6 bases). Germline loops: CDR1 GTSNPN, CDR2 SVGIG (reference sequence). This CDR3 region has 15 residues. V was shortened by 0 bases and J by 2 bases, with 14 bases between the two germline ends. CDR3 bases: TGTGCCTGGAGTGTAGGGGTAGGAGGGGCCTACGAGCAGTACTTC. Amino acid sequence: CAWSVGVGGAYEQYF.

This clone was detected only a few times. The chain links TRBV7-6 to TRBJ2-1, with D perhaps TRBD1 (5 bases). With 3 bases removed from V and 5 bases from J, the gap between germline ends came to 11 bases. There are 14 residues in the CDR3. Germline values: CDR1 SGHVS, CDR2 FNYEAQ. The CDR3 loop reads CASSFRSGNNEQFF. CDR3 nucleotide sequence: TGTGCCAGCAGCTTTCGGTCAGGGAACAATGAGCAGTTCTTC.

The rearrangement links TRBV19 to TRBJ1-2, with TRBD1 matching over 11 bases. CDR3 length equals 15 residues. Germline V CDR1 and CDR2: LNHDA, SQIVND (reference sequence). J lost 3 bases, V lost 5 bases, and 5 bases had no gene match. The CDR3 region has the DNA TGTGCCAGTAGTGTCAGGACAGGGGGCGACTATGGCTACACCTTC. Encoded protein: CASSVRTGGDYGYTF.

The chain uses TRBV5-1 and TRBJ2-3; TRBD2 matches 9 bases. This CDR3 region has 15 residues. Germline V gives CDR1 SGHRS, CDR2 YFSETQ. V shed 0 bases, J shed 4 bases, and the junction held 3 bases outside the gene matches. CDR3 in DNA: TGCGCCAGCAGCTTGGGTGGGACTAGCCCAGATACGCAGTATTTT. Its protein is CASSLGGTSPDTQYF.

V usage is TRBV9 and J usage is TRBJ1-1; D is uncertain. Germline values: CDR1 SGDLS, CDR2 YYNGEE. The CDR3 loop spans 14 amino acids. Trimming took 6 bases from V and 1 from J, leaving 13 bases between them. The CDR3 is CASTQRPENTEAFF. The DNA of the CDR3 is TGTGCCAGCACCCAGCGCCCAGAGAACACTGAAGCTTTCTTT.

The chain recombines TRBV23-1 with TRBJ2-5; 9 bases line up with TRBD1. The DNA end is more similar to TRBJ2-7, so the J call may be wrong. TRBV23-1 is assigned to the ORF class and has an uncertain function. The CDR3 totals 14 residues. CDR3 loop: CASSQPGQGHEQYF. In DNA, the CDR3 is TGCGCCAGCAGTCAGCCGGGACAGGGCCACGAGCAGTACTTC.

The gene calls are TRBV9 and TRBJ2-1; 10 bases agree with TRBD2. Germline CDR1 reads SGDLS; CDR2 reads YYNGEE. Losses at the gene ends were 3 bases for V and 6 bases for J; bases not matched to a gene: 6. The CDR3 is 15 residues long. The CDR3 coding sequence is TGTGCCAGCAGCGCCTCCGGGACTAGCGTCAATGAGCAGTTCTTC. It yields the protein CASSASGTSVNEQFF.

The table lists this clone with a count of one. V usage is TRBV15 and J usage is TRBJ1-3; possible D gene TRBD1, 5 bases. V gave up 5 bases and J gave up 0 bases, with 14 bases separating them. The length of the CDR3 is 16 residues. The V gene's germline CDR1 is LNHNV and CDR2 YYDKDF (reference sequence). The chain's CDR3 is CATSPDRPFSGNTIYF. CDR3 bases: TGTGCCACCAGCCCCGACAGACCTTTCTCTGGAAACACCATATATTTT. The variable domain in full, with the rest retrieved from reference TRBV15 and TRBJ1-3, is DAMVIQNPRYQVTQFGKPVTLSCSQTLNHNVMYWYQQKSSQAPKLLFHYYDKDFNNEADTPDNFQSRRPNTSFCFLDIRSPGLGDTAMYLCATSPDRPFSGNTIYFGEGSWLTVV.

This chain links TRBV7-2 with TRBJ1-1; D may be TRBD1 (5 bases). The CDR3 spans 15 residues. Germline values: CDR1 SGHTA, CDR2 FQGNSA. The V gene lost 4 bases and the J gene lost 4 bases, with 16 bases spanning the gap. The CDR3 DNA follows: TGTGCCAGCAGCTCCGCGGAGGGGCAGGGCACTGAAGCTTTCTTT. It is translated as CASSSAEGQGTEAFF.

The chain couples TRBV9 to TRBJ2-7, with 10 bases matching TRBD1. Unmatched junction bases numbered 1, after V lost 3 bases and J lost 4 bases. This CDR3 comprises 13 residues. CDR1 is SGDLS and CDR2 is YYNGEE in the germline V gene. The CDR3 nucleotides read TGTGCCAGCAGCGGGACAGGGGGGTACGAGCAGTACTTC. Its translation: CASSGTGGYEQYF. The full variable domain, with the rest looked up from reference TRBV9 and TRBJ2-7, is DSGVTQTPKHLITATGQRVTLRCSPRSGDLSVYWYQQSLDQGLQFLIQYYNGEERAKGNILERFSAQQFPDLHSELNLSSLELGDSALYFCASSGTGGYEQYFGPGTRLTVT.

The chain links TRBV5-1 to TRBJ2-6; tentative D call: TRBD1 (6 bases). CDR1 and CDR2 (germline): SGHRS, YFSETQ. The CDR3 length is 16 residues. V shed 2 bases and J shed 2 bases, with 11 bases lying between them. CDR3 DNA sequence: TGCGCCAGCAGCTTCTCAGGGGAAGCTGGGGCCAACGTCCTGACTTTC. It is translated as CASSFSGEAGANVLTF.

This chain uses TRBV19 with TRBJ1-2; D ambiguous. Trimming stripped 0 bases from V and 4 bases from J, with 12 bases between. This CDR3 has 15 amino acids. Germline loops: CDR1 LNHDA, CDR2 SQIVND (reference sequence). CDR3 loop: CASSIEERPIYGYTF. CDR3 bases: TGTGCCAGTAGTATAGAGGAGAGGCCTATCTATGGCTACACCTTC.

The V gene is TRBV21-1, the J gene TRBJ2-1; the table's D call, TRBD2, was not checked against the DNA. TRBV21-1 is given as a pseudogene. The CDR3 has 15 amino acids. The CDR3 nucleotides are TGTGCCAGCTGCTCGGGACTAGCGGTTTACAATGAGCAGTTCTTC. Protein product: CASCSGLAVYNEQFF.

For the CDR3, the DNA is TGCGCCAGCACCCCGGAGGGGACCGGGGAGCTGTTTTTT. It encodes CASTPEGTGELFF. This rearrangement joins TRBV5-1 to TRBJ2-2, with a possible D match to TRBD2 (6 bases). Germline V gene data show CDR1 as SGHRS and CDR2 as YFSETQ. This CDR3 spans 13 amino acids. V was pared by 6 bases and J by 5 bases, with 11 bases between.

This rearrangement joins TRBV29-1 to TRBJ2-7; 9 bases fit TRBD1. Trimming removed 4 bases from V and 4 bases from J; junction bases left unmatched: 5. The CDR3 sequence is 13 residues long. From germline, CDR1 is SQVTM and CDR2 ANQGSEA. The chain's CDR3 is CSVGGDRVYEQYF. The CDR3 DNA follows: TGCAGCGTTGGAGGGGACAGGGTGTACGAGCAGTACTTC.

This chain joins TRBV4-2 and TRBJ2-4, with D possibly being TRBD2 (6 bases). The CDR3 length is 15 residues. Germline loops: CDR1 LGHNA, CDR2 YNFKEQ. The V end lost 0 bases, the J end lost 8 bases, and 14 bases lay between the germline ends. The DNA of the CDR3 is TGTGCCAGCAGCCAAGAAGGCGGGGCCGTCGACATTCAGTACTTC. This sequence encodes CASSQEGGAVDIQYF.